This T cell receptor (beta chain) was sequenced during a study of response to subunit inactivated influenza vaccine. In its sample, this clonotype was seen a few times. Its antigen is currently unknown. Trimming took off 5 bases at V and 8 bases at J, with 10 bases between the two ends. The CDR3 loop spans 12 amino acids. Notes on the study in general: Every seasonal influenza vaccination brings in few new T cells, the authors suggested.

TCRdb processed the RT-PCR reads anew with MiXCR; each CDR3 protein has one entry. The table lists about 570,000 distinct CDR3 sequences, approximately 11% of them singletons. The sample was also reused in another study, on T cells expressing NK-cell markers. Per that paper: TCR beta cDNA was generated via 5'RACE template switching incorporating UMIs.

This TCR derives from a man aged 50 to 60 who received an inactivated influenza vaccine. The sequencing here drew on PBMCs from blood, taken on the day of vaccination. The chain carries TRBV12-3 or TRBV12-4 and TRBJ2-1; D tentatively reads TRBD1 or TRBD2 (5 bases each). The CDR3 DNA is TGTGCCAGCAGTGGGGGATCTCATGAGCAGTTCTTC. Amino acid sequence: CASSGGSHEQFF.